The sequence of this TCR beta chain was determined in a study of vaccination and CD4 T cells after COVID-19. Worth noting for this clonotype: The target antigen is unknown.

J was trimmed by 0 bases and V by 8 bases; bases with no gene match: 7. The CDR3 runs 15 residues. The Oncomine TCR Beta short-read assay was applied to DNA of cultured CD4+ T cells. One entry per CDR3 protein results from TCRdb running MiXCR on the PCR reads. The repertoire holds approximately 15,000 distinct CDR3 sequences, less than 40% seen once, with around 16% in the top ten. Treatment defined: approximately 10-day PBMC culture with coronavirus spike peptide pools or control peptides (ViraFEST assay). Every well contained some 1.9 million PBMCs, which were grown with around 10 IU/ml IL-2 and approximately 9.5 ug/ml peptide pools.

The V and J genes are TRBV12-3 or TRBV12-4 and TRBJ1-5, with 7 nucleotides matching TRBD1. The source material was cultured CD4+ T cells from blood. The sequence came from a human donor with COVID-19. The CDR3 nucleotides are TGTGCCAGCCGACAGGGAGGAGATAGCAATCAGCCCCAGCATTTT. It codes for CASRQGGDSNQPQHF.